This TCR beta chain stems from a study of blood T cell repertoires in COVID-19. V was pared by 3 bases and J by 1 base, with 5 bases of the junction left unmatched. The CDR3 totals 15 residues. Germline V gene sequence: CDR1 KGHSH, CDR2 LQKENI. Libraries were prepared by immunoSEQ multiplex PCR; TCRdb keeps only in-frame clonotypes and omits some of them. This table holds over 250,000 clones, roughly 89% found once. The source material was PBMCs or T cells enriched from blood (not recorded which). The chain links TRBV18 to TRBJ1-2, with 7 bases identical to TRBD1. The source of this sequence is a woman between 55 and 75 years old who had recovered from COVID-19. The chain's CDR3 is CASSPPGQFNYGYTF. The CDR3 nucleotides read TGTGCCAGCTCACCTCCGGGACAGTTTAACTATGGCTACACCTTC.